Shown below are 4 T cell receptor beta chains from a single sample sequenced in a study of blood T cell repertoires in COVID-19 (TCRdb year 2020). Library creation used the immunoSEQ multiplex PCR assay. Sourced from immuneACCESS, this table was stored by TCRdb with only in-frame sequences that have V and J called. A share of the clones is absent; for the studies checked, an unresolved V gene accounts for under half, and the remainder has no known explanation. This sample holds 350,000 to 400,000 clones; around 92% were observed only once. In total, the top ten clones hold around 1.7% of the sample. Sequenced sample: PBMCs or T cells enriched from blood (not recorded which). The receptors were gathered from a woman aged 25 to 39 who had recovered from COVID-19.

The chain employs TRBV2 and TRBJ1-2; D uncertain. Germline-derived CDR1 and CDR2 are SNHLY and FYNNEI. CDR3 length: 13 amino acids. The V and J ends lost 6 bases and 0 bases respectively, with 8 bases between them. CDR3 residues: CASRAGANYGYTF. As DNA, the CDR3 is TGTGCCAGCAGGGCCGGGGCTAACTATGGCTACACCTTC.

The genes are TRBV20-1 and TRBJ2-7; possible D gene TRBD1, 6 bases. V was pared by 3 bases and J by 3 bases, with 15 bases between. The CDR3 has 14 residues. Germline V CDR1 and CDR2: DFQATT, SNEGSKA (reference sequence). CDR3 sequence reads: CSASLSRGYYEQYF. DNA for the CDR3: TGCAGTGCTAGTTTGAGCAGGGGTTACTACGAGCAGTACTTC.

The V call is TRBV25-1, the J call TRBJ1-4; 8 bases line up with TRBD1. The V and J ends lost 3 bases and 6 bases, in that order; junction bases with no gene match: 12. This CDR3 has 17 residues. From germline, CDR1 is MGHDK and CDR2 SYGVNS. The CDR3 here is CASSEPSLTGGDEKLFF. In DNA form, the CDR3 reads TGTGCCAGCAGTGAGCCCTCCCTAACAGGGGGGGATGAAAAACTGTTTTTT.

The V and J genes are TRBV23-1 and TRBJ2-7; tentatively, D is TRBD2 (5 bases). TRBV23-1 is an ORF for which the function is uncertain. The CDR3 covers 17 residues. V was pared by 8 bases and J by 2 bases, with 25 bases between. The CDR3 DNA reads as TGCGCCAGCGGGCGTCCTCCGACAAGGACTCGTCCCTACGAGCAGTACTTC. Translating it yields CASGRPPTRTRPYEQYF.